This is a list of T cell receptor beta chains from one sample in a study of blood T cell repertoires in COVID-19. Some clones are missing from TCRdb's copy, which holds only in-frame ones; the method was immunoSEQ multiplex PCR. The sample includes over 150,000 clones, 84% of them seen just once. Material for sequencing was peripheral blood. The origin of the receptors is a man aged 18-30 years with active or convalescent COVID-19. Each CDR3 is given with its conserved first and last residue. The D gene is left open where the match is weak. The size of a clone is reported for some rows only, either as once, few or many, or as a class for expanded clones.

TRBJ1-5 | . | . | TRBV18 | TGTGCCAGCTCACCAGTACCTCCGCAGGGTTCGGGTCAGCCCCAGCATTTT | CASSPVPPQGSGQPQHF
TRBJ1-4 | TRBD1 | . | TRBV7-2 | TGTGCCAGCAGACACAGGGGGCTGGGTGAAAAACTGTTTTTT | CASRHRGLGEKLFF
TRBJ1-3 | . | few | TRBV5-5 | TGTGCCAGCAGCTTGGATGGGGGGACCGGAAACACCATATATTTT | CASSLDGGTGNTIYF
TRBJ1-6 | . | . | TRBV19 | TGTGCCAGTAGTATAGACAGAAATTCACCCCTCCACTTT | CASSIDRNSPLHF
TRBJ2-5 | TRBD2 | . | TRBV6-1 | TGTGCCAGCAGTGAGCCCCCCCGACTAGCGGGGAGGGCACAAGAGACCCAGTACTTC | CASSEPPRLAGRAQETQYF
TRBJ2-7 | TRBD1 | . | TRBV4-1 | TGCGCCAGCAGCCAAGGGACAGGGGAGGACTACGAGCAGTACTTC | CASSQGTGEDYEQYF
TRBJ2-7 | TRBD2 | . | TRBV7-8 | TGTGCCAGCAGCTTAGCGCCTAGCGGGAGGGCCTACGAGCAGTACTTC | CASSLAPSGRAYEQYF
TRBJ1-5 | . | . | TRBV6-6 | TGTGCCAGTCGAAACCCGGACACTTGGAATCAGCCCCAGCATTTT | CASRNPDTWNQPQHF
TRBJ2-7 | . | . | TRBV9 | TGTGCCAGCAGCGTAATACCCGGGACTCCTCAAGAGCAGTACTTC | CASSVIPGTPQEQYF
TRBJ1-6 | . | . | TRBV6-5 | TGTGCCAGCAGTCCGGGTCTCGATTCACCCCTCCACTTT | CASSPGLDSPLHF
TRBJ1-3 | . | . | TRBV11-2 | TGTGCCAGCAGCTTAAGCATTTCCGGAAACACCATATATTTT | CASSLSISGNTIYF
TRBJ2-1 | . | . | TRBV15 | TGTGCCACCAGCAGGCAACGTTCGGGTTTTTCCTACAATGAGCAGTTCTTC | CATSRQRSGFSYNEQFF
TRBJ1-1 | TRBD1 | . | TRBV19 | TGTGCCAGTAGACCCGGAGACAGGGGGATCGCTGAAGCTTTCTTT | CASRPGDRGIAEAFF
TRBJ2-2 | TRBD1 | . | TRBV18 | TGTGCCAGCTCAAGAAGACAGGGGGCCTCGGCGAACACCGGGGAGCTGTTTTTT | CASSRRQGASANTGELFF
TRBJ2-1 | TRBD2 | . | TRBV7-2 | TGTGCCAGCAGTCGTAGCGGGGGGGATTCCTACAATGAGCAGTTCTTC | CASSRSGGDSYNEQFF
TRBJ2-1 | . | once | TRBV3-1/TRBV3-2 | TGTGCCAGCAGCCAGATGACTGTAAAAGAGCAGTTCTTC | CASSQMTVKEQFF
TRBJ1-1 | . | once | TRBV11-2 | TGTGCCAGCAGCTTAGGGGCCAGGAACACTGAAGCTTTCTTT | CASSLGARNTEAFF
TRBJ2-7 | TRBD2 | . | TRBV19 | TGTGCCAGTAGTATTCTTAGCGGGGACGCCTACGAGCAGTACTTC | CASSILSGDAYEQYF